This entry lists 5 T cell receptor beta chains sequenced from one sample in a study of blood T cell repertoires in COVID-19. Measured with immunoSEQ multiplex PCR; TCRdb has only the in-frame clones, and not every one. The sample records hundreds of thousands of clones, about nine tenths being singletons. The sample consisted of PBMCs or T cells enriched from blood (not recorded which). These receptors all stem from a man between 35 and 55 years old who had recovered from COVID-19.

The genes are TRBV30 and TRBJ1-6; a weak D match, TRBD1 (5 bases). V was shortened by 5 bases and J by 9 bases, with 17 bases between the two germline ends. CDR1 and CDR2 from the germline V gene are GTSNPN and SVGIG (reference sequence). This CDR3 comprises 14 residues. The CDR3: CAWSQQAGRSPLHF. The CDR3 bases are TGTGCCTGGTCCCAACAGGCCGGACGTTCACCCCTCCACTTT.

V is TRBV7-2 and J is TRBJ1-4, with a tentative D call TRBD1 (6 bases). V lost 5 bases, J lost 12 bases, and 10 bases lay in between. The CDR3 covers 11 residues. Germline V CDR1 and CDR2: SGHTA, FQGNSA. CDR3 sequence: CASSQGGELFF. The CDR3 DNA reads TGTGCCAGCAGCCAAGGGGGGGAACTGTTTTTT.

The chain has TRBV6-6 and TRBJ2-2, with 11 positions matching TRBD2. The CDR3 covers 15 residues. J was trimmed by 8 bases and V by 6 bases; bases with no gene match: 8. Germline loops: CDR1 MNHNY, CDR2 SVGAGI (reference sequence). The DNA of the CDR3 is TGTGCCAGCAGCCAACTAGCGGGAGAGGGTGGGGAGCTGTTTTTT. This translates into CASSQLAGEGGELFF.

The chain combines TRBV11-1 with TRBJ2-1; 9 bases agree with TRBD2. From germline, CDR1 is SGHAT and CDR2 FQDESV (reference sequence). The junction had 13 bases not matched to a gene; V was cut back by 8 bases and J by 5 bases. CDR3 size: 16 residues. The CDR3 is CASSKVASGADNEQFF. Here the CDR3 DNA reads TGTGCCAGCTCCAAAGTGGCTAGCGGGGCAGACAATGAGCAGTTCTTC.

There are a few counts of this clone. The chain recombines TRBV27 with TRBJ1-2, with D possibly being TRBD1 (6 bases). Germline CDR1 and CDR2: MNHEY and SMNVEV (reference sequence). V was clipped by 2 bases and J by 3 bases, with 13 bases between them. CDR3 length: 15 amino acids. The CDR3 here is CASSLVRGFDYGYTF. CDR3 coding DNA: TGTGCCAGCAGTTTAGTGAGGGGGTTCGACTATGGCTACACCTTC.